The T cell receptor (beta chain) under discussion was sequenced for a study of cytotoxic CD8 clonotypes in ibrutinib-treated CLL. Trimming took 6 bases from V and 5 from J, leaving 13 bases between them. Germline assignment: CDR1 MNHNS and CDR2 SASEGT. The CDR3 contains 14 residues. The table came from immunoSEQ multiplex PCR; TCRdb's copy has only in-frame clones and leaves some out. The sample shows just over 200,000 clones, nearly 80% of them seen only once. The clonotype was recovered from a human donor with chronic lymphocytic leukemia. This rearrangement joins TRBV6-1 to TRBJ1-4; D gene ambiguous. The source material was PBMCs, sampled after 12 months of ibrutinib treatment. DNA for the CDR3: TGTGCCAGCAGGATCCGGTCCGGAAATGAAAAACTGTTTTTT. It yields the protein CASRIRSGNEKLFF.